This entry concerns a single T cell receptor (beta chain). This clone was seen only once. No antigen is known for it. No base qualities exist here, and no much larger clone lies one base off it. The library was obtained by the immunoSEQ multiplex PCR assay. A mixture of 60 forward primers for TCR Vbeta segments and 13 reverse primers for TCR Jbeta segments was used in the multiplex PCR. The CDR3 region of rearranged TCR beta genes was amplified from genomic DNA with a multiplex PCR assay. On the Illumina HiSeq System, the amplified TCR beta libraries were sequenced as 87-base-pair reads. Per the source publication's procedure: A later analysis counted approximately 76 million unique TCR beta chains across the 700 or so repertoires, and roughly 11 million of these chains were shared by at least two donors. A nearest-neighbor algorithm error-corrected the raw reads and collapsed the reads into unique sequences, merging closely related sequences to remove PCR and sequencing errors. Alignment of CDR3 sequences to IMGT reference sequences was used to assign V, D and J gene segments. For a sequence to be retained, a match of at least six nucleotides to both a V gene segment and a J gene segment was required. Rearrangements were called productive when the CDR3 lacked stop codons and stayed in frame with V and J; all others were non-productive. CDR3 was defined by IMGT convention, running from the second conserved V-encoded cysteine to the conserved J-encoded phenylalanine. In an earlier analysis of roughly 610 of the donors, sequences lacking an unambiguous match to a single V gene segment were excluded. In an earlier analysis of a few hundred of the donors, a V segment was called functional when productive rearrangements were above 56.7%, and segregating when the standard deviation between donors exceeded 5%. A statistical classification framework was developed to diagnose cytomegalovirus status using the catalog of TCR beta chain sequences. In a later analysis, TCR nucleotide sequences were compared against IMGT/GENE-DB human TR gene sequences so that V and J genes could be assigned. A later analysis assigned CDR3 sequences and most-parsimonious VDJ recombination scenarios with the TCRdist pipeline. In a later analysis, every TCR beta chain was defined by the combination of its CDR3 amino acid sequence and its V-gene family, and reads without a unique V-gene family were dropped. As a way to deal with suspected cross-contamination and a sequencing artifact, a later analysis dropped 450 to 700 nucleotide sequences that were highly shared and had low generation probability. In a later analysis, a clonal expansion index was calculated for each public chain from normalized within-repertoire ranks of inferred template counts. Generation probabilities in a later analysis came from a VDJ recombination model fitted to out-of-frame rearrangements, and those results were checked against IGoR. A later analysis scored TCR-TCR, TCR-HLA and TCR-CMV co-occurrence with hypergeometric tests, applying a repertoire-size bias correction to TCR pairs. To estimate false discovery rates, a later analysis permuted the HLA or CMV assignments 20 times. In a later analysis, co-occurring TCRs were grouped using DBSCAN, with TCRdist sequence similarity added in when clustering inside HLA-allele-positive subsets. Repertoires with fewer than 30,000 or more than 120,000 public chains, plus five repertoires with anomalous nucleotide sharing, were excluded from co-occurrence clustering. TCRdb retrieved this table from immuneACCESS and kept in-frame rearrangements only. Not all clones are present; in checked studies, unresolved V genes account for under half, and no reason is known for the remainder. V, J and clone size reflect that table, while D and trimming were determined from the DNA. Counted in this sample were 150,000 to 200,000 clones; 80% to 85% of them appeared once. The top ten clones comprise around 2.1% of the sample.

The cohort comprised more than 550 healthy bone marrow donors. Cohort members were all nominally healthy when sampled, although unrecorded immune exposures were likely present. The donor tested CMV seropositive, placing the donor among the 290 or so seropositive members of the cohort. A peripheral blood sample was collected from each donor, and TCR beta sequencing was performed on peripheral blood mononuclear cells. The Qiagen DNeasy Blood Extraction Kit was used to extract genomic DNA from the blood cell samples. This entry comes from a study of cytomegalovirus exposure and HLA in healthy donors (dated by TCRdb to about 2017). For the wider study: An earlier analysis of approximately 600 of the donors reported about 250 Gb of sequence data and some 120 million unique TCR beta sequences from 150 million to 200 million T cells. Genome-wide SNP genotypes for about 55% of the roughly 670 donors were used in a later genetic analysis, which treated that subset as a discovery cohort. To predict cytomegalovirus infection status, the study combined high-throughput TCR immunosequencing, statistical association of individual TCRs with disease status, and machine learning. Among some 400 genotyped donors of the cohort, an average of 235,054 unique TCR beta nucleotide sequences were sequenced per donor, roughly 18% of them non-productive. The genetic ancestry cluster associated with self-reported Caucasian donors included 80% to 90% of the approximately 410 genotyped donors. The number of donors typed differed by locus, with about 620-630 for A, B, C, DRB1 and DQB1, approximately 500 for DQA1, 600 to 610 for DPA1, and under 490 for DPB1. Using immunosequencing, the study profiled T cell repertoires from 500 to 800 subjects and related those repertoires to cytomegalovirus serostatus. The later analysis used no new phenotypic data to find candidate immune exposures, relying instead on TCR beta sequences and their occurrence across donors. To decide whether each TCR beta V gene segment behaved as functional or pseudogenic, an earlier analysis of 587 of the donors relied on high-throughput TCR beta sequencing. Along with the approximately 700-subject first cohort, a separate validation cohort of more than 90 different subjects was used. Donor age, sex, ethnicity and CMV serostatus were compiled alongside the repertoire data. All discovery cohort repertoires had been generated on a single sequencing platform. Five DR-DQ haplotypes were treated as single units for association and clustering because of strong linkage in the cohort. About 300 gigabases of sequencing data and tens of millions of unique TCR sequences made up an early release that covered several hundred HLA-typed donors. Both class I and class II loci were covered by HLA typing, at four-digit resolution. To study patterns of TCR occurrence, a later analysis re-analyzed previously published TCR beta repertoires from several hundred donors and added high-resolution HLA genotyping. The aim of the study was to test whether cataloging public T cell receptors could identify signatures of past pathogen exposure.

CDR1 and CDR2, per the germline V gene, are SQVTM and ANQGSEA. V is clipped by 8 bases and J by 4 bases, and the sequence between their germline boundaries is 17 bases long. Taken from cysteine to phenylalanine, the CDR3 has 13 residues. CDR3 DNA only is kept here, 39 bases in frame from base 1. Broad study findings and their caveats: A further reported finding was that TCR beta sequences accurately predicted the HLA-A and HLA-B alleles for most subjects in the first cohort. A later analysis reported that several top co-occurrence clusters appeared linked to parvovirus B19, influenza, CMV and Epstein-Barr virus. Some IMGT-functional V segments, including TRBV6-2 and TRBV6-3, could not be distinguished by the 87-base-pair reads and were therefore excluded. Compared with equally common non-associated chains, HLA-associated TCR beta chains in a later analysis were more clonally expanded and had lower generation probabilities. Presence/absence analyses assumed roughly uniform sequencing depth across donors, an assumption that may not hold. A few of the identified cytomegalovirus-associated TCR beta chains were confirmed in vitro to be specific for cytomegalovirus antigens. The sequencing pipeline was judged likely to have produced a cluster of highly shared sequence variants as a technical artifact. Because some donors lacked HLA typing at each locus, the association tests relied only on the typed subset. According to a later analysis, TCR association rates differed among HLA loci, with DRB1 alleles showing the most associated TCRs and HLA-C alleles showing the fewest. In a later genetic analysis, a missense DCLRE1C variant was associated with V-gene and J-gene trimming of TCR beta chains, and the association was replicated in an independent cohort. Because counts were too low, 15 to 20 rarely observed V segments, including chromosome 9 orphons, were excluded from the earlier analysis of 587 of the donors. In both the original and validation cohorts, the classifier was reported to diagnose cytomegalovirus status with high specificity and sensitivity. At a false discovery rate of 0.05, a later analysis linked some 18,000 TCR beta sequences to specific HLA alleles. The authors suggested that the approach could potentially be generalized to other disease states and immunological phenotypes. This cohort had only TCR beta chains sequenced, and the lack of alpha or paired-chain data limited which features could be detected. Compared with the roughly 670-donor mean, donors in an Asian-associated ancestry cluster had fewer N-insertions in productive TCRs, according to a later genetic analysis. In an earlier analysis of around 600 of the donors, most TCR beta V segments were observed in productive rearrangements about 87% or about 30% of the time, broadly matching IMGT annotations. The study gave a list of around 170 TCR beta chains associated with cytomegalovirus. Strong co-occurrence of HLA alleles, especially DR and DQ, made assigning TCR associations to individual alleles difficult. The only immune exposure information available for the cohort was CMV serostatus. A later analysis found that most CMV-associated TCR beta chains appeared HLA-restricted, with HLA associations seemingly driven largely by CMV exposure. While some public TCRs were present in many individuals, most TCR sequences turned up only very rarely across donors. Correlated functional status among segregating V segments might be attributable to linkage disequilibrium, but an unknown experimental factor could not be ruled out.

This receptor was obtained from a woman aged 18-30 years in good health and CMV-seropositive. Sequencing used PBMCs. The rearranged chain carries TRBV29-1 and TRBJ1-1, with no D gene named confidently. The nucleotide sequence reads TGCAGCCATAAGAGGGTGGGCCCCACTGAAGCTTTCTTT. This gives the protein CSHKRVGPTEAFF.